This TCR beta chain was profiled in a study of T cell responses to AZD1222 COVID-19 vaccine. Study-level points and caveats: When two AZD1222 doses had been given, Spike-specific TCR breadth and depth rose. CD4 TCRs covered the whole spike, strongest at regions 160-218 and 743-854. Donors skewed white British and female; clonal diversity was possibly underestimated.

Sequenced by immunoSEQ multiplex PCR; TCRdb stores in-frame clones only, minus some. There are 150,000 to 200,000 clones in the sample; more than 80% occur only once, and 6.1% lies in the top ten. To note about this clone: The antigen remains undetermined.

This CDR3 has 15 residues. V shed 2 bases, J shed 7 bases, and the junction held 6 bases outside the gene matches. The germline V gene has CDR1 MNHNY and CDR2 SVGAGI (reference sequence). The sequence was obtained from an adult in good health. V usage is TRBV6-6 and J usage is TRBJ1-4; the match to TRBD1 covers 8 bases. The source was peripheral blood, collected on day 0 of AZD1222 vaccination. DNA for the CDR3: TGTGCCAGCAGTTACCCTACAGGGGGGGGTGAAAAACTGTTTTTT. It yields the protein CASSYPTGGGEKLFF.